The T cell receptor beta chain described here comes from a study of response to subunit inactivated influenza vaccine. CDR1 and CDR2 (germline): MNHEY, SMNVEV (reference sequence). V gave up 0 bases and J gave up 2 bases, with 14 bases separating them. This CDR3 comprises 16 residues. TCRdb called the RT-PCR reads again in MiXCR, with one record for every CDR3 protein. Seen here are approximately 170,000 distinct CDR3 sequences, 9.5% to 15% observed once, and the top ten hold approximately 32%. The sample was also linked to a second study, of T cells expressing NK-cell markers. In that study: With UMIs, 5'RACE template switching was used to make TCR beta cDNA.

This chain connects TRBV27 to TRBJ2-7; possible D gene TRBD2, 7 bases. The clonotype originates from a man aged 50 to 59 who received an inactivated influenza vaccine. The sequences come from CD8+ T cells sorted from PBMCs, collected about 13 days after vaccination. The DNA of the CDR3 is TGTGCCAGCAGTTTATCGAGAGGGGGGGATCCCTACGAGCAGTACTTC. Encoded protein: CASSLSRGGDPYEQYF.